Below are 16 T cell receptor beta chains sequenced from a single sample in a study of T cells in localized non-small cell lung cancer. Assay used: immunoSEQ multiplex PCR; TCRdb lists only in-frame clones, some missing. The table has about 2,200 clones, around 30% seen once. The sample consisted of normal lung tissue next to the tumor, taken before any cancer treatment. These receptors originate from a female donor aged 60 or older with stage I squamous cell lung carcinoma.

This clone was picked up a small number of times. The chain couples TRBV11-3 to TRBJ1-2; D ambiguous. The germline V gene has CDR1 SGHNT and CDR2 YENEEA. Between the trimmed V and J ends, which lost 0 bases and 3 bases, there was a span of 11 bases. This CDR3 is 15 amino acids long. The CDR3 loop reads CASSLERQADYGYTF. CDR3 bases: TGTGCCAGCAGCTTAGAAAGGCAGGCGGACTATGGCTACACCTTC.

Sample share makes this clone large (0.1 to 1%). This sequence joins TRBV11-3 and TRBJ2-7; D perhaps matches TRBD2 (6 bases). The V and J ends lost 5 bases and 0 bases respectively, with 14 bases between them. The CDR3 contains 15 residues. Germline assignment: CDR1 SGHNT and CDR2 YENEEA. CDR3 bases: TGTGCCAGCAGCCCCCCGGGACTGGGCTCCTACGAGCAGTACTTC. This sequence encodes CASSPPGLGSYEQYF.

This clone was counted a single time. V usage is TRBV23-1 and J usage is TRBJ2-7, with 7 bases that match TRBD1. TRBV23-1 is sorted into the ORF group, with uncertain function. J gave up 2 bases and V 2 bases, and 9 bases lay outside the gene matches. The CDR3 is 16 residues long. The CDR3 loop reads CASSQHQTGRTYEQYF. The CDR3 DNA reads TGCGCCAGCAGTCAACACCAGACAGGGAGAACCTACGAGCAGTACTTC.

J is TRBJ2-7 and V is TRBV11-3; TRBD2 matches at 10 bases. The germline gives CDR1 SGHNT, CDR2 YENEEA. The CDR3 extends over 14 amino acids. Trimming cost V 4 bases and J 0 bases; bases outside gene matches: 0. The CDR3 is CASSSSGSSYEQYF. The CDR3 nucleotides read TGTGCCAGCAGCTCTAGCGGGAGCTCCTACGAGCAGTACTTC.

V gene TRBV29-1 combines with J gene TRBJ2-1; weak D call: TRBD2 (5 bases). Germline loops: CDR1 SQVTM, CDR2 ANQGSEA. With 7 bases removed from V and 1 base from J, the gap between germline ends came to 14 bases. This CDR3 has 14 amino acids. As DNA, the CDR3 is TGCAGCGAGGTGCTAGCTGTTTCCTACAATGAGCAGTTCTTC. Translating gives CSEVLAVSYNEQFF.

By share of the sample, this clone is medium-sized. The chain couples TRBV6-8 to TRBJ2-5; 7 bases line up with TRBD2. The CDR3 consists of 12 residues. CDR1 MNHGY and CDR2 SAAAGT come from the germline V gene. J lost 12 bases, V lost 8 bases, and 12 bases had no gene match. This CDR3 reads CASATPRAGEYF. CDR3 DNA: TGTGCCAGCGCAACCCCCAGGGCGGGGGAGTACTTC.

The sample holds a few counts of this clone. The chain recombines TRBV19 with TRBJ2-2, with 8 positions matching TRBD2. Trimming removed 7 bases from V and 7 bases from J; junction bases left unmatched: 5. This CDR3 spans 13 amino acids. The germline V gene encodes CDR1 LNHDA and CDR2 SQIVND (reference sequence). CDR3 amino acids: CASNPGGDGELFF. CDR3 nucleotides: TGTGCCAGTAACCCCGGGGGGGACGGGGAGCTGTTTTTT.

There are a few counts of this clone. The J gene is TRBJ2-7, the V gene TRBV6-8; the match to TRBD2 covers 7 bases. CDR3 length equals 16 residues. V shed 5 bases and J 0 bases; nucleotides not matched to a gene: 10. The germline V gene has CDR1 MNHGY and CDR2 SAAAGT. CDR3 in DNA: TGTGCCAGCAGTCCCCTTAGCGGGCCCTCCTCCTACGAGCAGTACTTC. This codes for CASSPLSGPSSYEQYF.

This clone showed up just a few times. J is TRBJ2-5 and V is TRBV29-1; no clear D. The CDR3 totals 12 residues. Germline CDR1 reads SQVTM; CDR2 reads ANQGSEA. Trimming took 3 bases from V and 5 from J, leaving 10 bases between them. As DNA, the CDR3 is TGCAGCGTTGAGGTCATGGGGGAGACCCAGTACTTC. This gives the protein CSVEVMGETQYF.

The chain uses TRBV25-1 and TRBJ1-2, with 8 bases lining up with TRBD1. The CDR3 consists of 15 residues. Germline trimming cut 3 bases from V and 6 bases from J; bases unmatched to any gene: 9. From germline, CDR1 is MGHDK and CDR2 SYGVNS. The CDR3 DNA reads TGTGCCAGCAGTGATTCACCCGGGACAGGCGATGGCTACACCTTC. Translated: CASSDSPGTGDGYTF.

This clone came up a few times. The chain is built from TRBV4-1 and TRBJ2-1, with 8 bases lining up with TRBD2. The germline V gene encodes CDR1 MGHRA and CDR2 YSYEKL. The V and J ends lost 0 bases and 1 base, in that order; junction bases with no gene match: 5. CDR3 size: 17 residues. CDR3 sequence: CASSQEGIAGSYNEQFF. CDR3 nucleotide sequence: TGCGCCAGCAGCCAAGAGGGGATAGCGGGGTCCTACAATGAGCAGTTCTTC.

This clone occurred many times. This chain connects TRBV11-3 to TRBJ1-3; D uncertain. Trimming left V 3 bases short and J 0 bases short, with 9 bases between. CDR3 length: 15 amino acids. CDR1 SGHNT and CDR2 YENEEA come from the germline V gene. Here the CDR3 reads CASSLKDFSGNTIYF. The DNA of the CDR3 is TGTGCCAGCAGCTTGAAGGATTTCTCTGGAAACACCATATATTTT. The variable domain in full, with the rest retrieved from reference TRBV11-3 and TRBJ1-3, is EAGVVQSPRYKIIEKKQPVAFWCNPISGHNTLYWYLQNLGQGPELLIRYENEEAVDDSQLPKDRFSAERLKGVDSTLKIQPAELGDSAVYLCASSLKDFSGNTIYFGEGSWLTVV.

This chain uses TRBV11-3 with TRBJ2-1; 8 bases are shared with TRBD2. This CDR3 contains 16 residues. The germline V gene encodes CDR1 SGHNT and CDR2 YENEEA. V shed 3 bases and J 9 bases; nucleotides not matched to a gene: 13. The CDR3 region is CASSLVAGLGFGEQFF. The DNA for the CDR3 is TGTGCCAGCAGCTTGGTAGCGGGATTAGGGTTCGGTGAGCAGTTCTTC. The full variable domain, in which reference TRBV11-3 and TRBJ2-1 provide the parts outside the CDR3, is EAGVVQSPRYKIIEKKQPVAFWCNPISGHNTLYWYLQNLGQGPELLIRYENEEAVDDSQLPKDRFSAERLKGVDSTLKIQPAELGDSAVYLCASSLVAGLGFGEQFFGPGTRLTVL.

By its share, this clone is medium-sized. DNA for the CDR3: TGTGCCAGCAGGAGCCCGGGACTAGCGGGCGCCTACGAGCAGTACTTC. This sequence encodes CASRSPGLAGAYEQYF. This rearrangement joins TRBV6-8 to TRBJ2-7, with 12 bases lining up with TRBD2. Trimming cost V 6 bases and J 2 bases; bases outside gene matches: 8. Germline CDR1 and CDR2: MNHGY and SAAAGT. The CDR3 length is 16 residues.

This clone is termed medium-sized. The rearrangement joins TRBV6-8 to TRBJ2-7; D is undetermined. From germline, CDR1 is MNHGY and CDR2 SAAAGT. The V end lost 0 bases, the J end lost 3 bases, and 9 bases lay between the germline ends. CDR3 length: 14 amino acids. In DNA, the CDR3 is TGTGCCAGCAGTTACTCGAGGCGGTACTACGAGCAGTACGTC. As protein: CASSYSRRYYEQYV.

This clone was observed a handful of times. This chain uses TRBV6-8 with TRBJ2-6, with D unresolved. The CDR3 is made up of 15 amino acids. V was pared by 2 bases and J by 2 bases, with 7 bases between. Germline lookup yields CDR1 MNHGY and CDR2 SAAAGT. The chain's CDR3 is CASSYVRAGANVLTF. As DNA, the CDR3 is TGTGCCAGCAGTTACGTTCGGGCTGGGGCCAACGTCCTGACTTTC.